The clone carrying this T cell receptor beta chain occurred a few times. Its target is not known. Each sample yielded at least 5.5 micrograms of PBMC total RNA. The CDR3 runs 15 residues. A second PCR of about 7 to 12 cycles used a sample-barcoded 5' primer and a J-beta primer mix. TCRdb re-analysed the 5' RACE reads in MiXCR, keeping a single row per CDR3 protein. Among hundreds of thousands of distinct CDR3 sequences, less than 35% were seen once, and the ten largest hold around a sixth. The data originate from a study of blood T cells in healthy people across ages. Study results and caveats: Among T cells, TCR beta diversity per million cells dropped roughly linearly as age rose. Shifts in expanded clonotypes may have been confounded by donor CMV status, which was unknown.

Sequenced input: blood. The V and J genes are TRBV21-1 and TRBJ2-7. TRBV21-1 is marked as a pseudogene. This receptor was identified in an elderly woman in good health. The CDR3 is CASSKEEMETYEQYF. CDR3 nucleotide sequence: TGTGCCAGCAGCAAAGAGGAGATGGAAACCTACGAGCAGTACTTC.